Shown below are 25 T cell receptor beta chains from a single sample sequenced in a study. TCRdb reprocessed the 5' RACE reads via MiXCR and lists one record per CDR3 protein. The sample comprises roughly 10,000 distinct CDR3 sequences, 30% to 40% of which are singletons, and approximately 5.6% rests with the top ten. Treg sorting used a CD4+CD25+CD127-/low gate. Material for sequencing was Tregs sorted from blood. Receptors were obtained from a female donor with breast cancer.

The chain combines TRBV4-1 with TRBJ2-2; 7 bases line up with TRBD1. This CDR3 has 17 amino acids. Trimming cost V 4 bases and J 2 bases; bases outside gene matches: 10. Germline CDR1 is MGHRA and CDR2 is YSYEKL. CDR3 DNA: TGCGCCAGCAGCCTGATAAAGCACAGGGGTAACACCGGGGAGCTGTTTTTT. Translating it yields CASSLIKHRGNTGELFF.

The J gene is TRBJ2-7, the V gene TRBV20-1, with TRBD2 identical over 10 bases. The germline gives CDR1 DFQATT, CDR2 SNEGSKA (reference sequence). This CDR3 comprises 15 residues. The V and J ends lost 6 bases and 0 bases, in that order; junction bases with no gene match: 8. The CDR3 nucleotides read TGCAGTGCCACTAGCGGGAAAGGGAGCTCCTACGAGCAGTACTTC. It is translated as CSATSGKGSSYEQYF.

As regards this clonotype: A clone one base away is much larger, so this may be a read error. The rearrangement joins TRBV4-2 to TRBJ1-4; D is possibly TRBD1 (5 bases). Germline V gene lookup returns CDR1 LGHNA and CDR2 YNFKEQ. CDR3 length: 14 residues. CDR3 in DNA: TGTGTCAGCAGCCCGGGACCACGTAATGAAAAACTGTTTTTT. Encoded protein: CVSSPGPRNEKLFF.

This chain uses TRBV6-2 or TRBV6-3 with TRBJ2-1; D is tentatively TRBD1 or TRBD2 (5 bases each). The CDR3 covers 12 residues. Deletions cut 2 bases from V and 10 bases from J, with 9 bases between. CDR1 and CDR2 (germline): MNHEY, SVGEGT. CDR3 nucleotides: TGTGCCAGCAGTTACGGGGGAAGGGAGCAGTTCTTC. It is translated as CASSYGGREQFF.

In its sample, this clonotype ranks as medium-sized. The chain couples TRBV10-3 to TRBJ2-1; unclear D gene. The length of the CDR3 is 13 residues. V lost 0 bases, J lost 9 bases, and 9 bases lay in between. Germline V gene sequence: CDR1 ENHRY, CDR2 SYGVKD. As DNA, the CDR3 is TGTGCCATCAGTGAGTCGCAGGTTAGTGAGCAGTTCTTC. It is translated as CAISESQVSEQFF.

The genes are TRBV7-2 and TRBJ2-3, with D tentatively TRBD1 (7 bases). Germline loops: CDR1 SGHTA, CDR2 FQGNSA. This CDR3 is built from 13 residues. Trimming cost V 5 bases and J 11 bases, with 17 bases left between them. CDR3 loop: CASSPRGVAEQYF. CDR3 coding DNA: TGTGCCAGCAGCCCCAGGGGGGTTGCCGAGCAGTATTTT.

Concerning this clonotype itself: Compared with germline, one end of the junction differs, possibly owing to a read error. This chain links TRBV7-6 with TRBJ2-5; 10 bases line up with TRBD1. The CDR3 totals 20 residues. Per the germline V gene, CDR1 is SGHVS and CDR2 is FNYEAQ. CDR3 residues: CAGSFPLTGGDSGNKETQYF. In DNA, the CDR3 is TGTGCCGGCAGCTTCCCCCTGACAGGGGGCGACTCCGGCAACAAAGAGACCCAGTACTTC.

A word on this clonotype: Being one base from a much bigger clone, this may be a read error. This chain connects TRBV20-1 to TRBJ1-1; 7 bases are shared with TRBD1. Germline-derived CDR1 and CDR2 are DFQATT and SNEGSKA (reference sequence). The CDR3 spans 14 residues. CDR3 protein: CSASARTGVFEASF. In DNA form, the CDR3 reads TGCAGTGCTAGTGCGAGGACAGGAGTCTTTGAAGCTTCCTTT.

This chain joins TRBV4-2 and TRBJ2-7; D unclear. V lost 2 bases, J lost 3 bases, and 17 bases lay in between. This CDR3 has 16 residues. Germline lookup yields CDR1 LGHNA and CDR2 YNFKEQ. In DNA form, the CDR3 reads TGTGCCAGCAGCCAACCAACTAAGCCAGGCGGCTACGAGCAGTACTTC. Protein product: CASSQPTKPGGYEQYF.

A word on this clonotype: One end of the junction is discordant with germline, which a read error may explain. The chain has TRBV18 and TRBJ1-2, with a tentative D call TRBD1 (6 bases). Per the germline V gene, CDR1 is KGHSH and CDR2 is LQKENI. This CDR3 contains 15 residues. The CDR3: CASSPDIQGNYCYTF. The DNA for the CDR3 is TGTGCCAGCTCACCGGATATACAGGGCAACTATTGCTACACCTTC.

This clonotype appeared a few times. V usage is TRBV27 and J usage is TRBJ2-1; D gene uncertain. Trimming stripped 3 bases from V and 8 bases from J, with 8 bases between. The V gene's germline CDR1 is MNHEY and CDR2 SMNVEV (reference sequence). The CDR3 length is 12 residues. CDR3 nucleotide sequence: TGTGCCAGCAGTTTTTTCGGTGATGAGCAGTTCTTC. Translating gives CASSFFGDEQFF.

This clonotype was counted between two and nine times. The chain joins TRBV30 to TRBJ2-1; TRBD2 aligns across 9 bases. Germline values: CDR1 GTSNPN, CDR2 SVGIG (reference sequence). The CDR3 sequence is 14 residues long. Trimming took 6 bases from V and 3 from J; bases not matched to a gene: 6. CDR3 region: CACNSGSLYNEQFF. The CDR3 DNA follows: TGTGCCTGTAATAGCGGGAGTCTCTACAATGAGCAGTTCTTC.

The rearrangement uses TRBV20-1 and TRBJ1-2; maybe TRBD1 (5 bases). In germline, CDR1 is DFQATT, CDR2 SNEGSKA (reference sequence). This CDR3 spans 12 amino acids. Trimming removed 2 bases from V and 4 bases from J, with 8 bases in between. The CDR3 here is CSARRQIYGYTF. The CDR3 bases are TGCAGTGCTAGAAGACAGATCTATGGCTACACCTTC.

The chain combines TRBV20-1 with TRBJ1-2; weak D call: TRBD1 (6 bases). The germline V and J ends were trimmed by 3 bases and 14 bases, with 16 bases remaining between them. This CDR3 region has 11 residues. Germline CDR1 DFQATT, CDR2 SNEGSKA (reference sequence). The CDR3: CSASRVTGRTF. Written as DNA, the CDR3 is TGCAGTGCTAGCAGGGTCACAGGGCGGACCTTC.

This clonotype was observed a handful of times. The chain recombines TRBV6-5 with TRBJ2-7; 9 nucleotides match TRBD2. CDR1 MNHEY and CDR2 SVGAGI come from the germline V gene. The ends lost 6 bases at V and 6 bases at J; junction bases unmatched: 6. The CDR3 has 13 residues. This CDR3 reads CASRSTSGGEQYV. The CDR3 DNA follows: TGTGCCAGCAGATCGACTAGCGGAGGCGAGCAGTACGTC.

This clonotype was counted only a few times. This chain connects TRBV5-1 to TRBJ2-1, with 7 bases identical to TRBD1. CDR3 length equals 16 residues. Germline CDR1 is SGHRS and CDR2 is YFSETQ. V lost 3 bases, J lost 7 bases, and 13 bases stayed unmatched. CDR3 protein: CASSSSVRQGKNEQFF. DNA for the CDR3: TGCGCCAGCAGCTCCTCGGTTCGACAGGGTAAAAATGAGCAGTTCTTC.

This clonotype was observed a few times. Germline and junction disagree at one end, which may indicate a read error. The chain links TRBV4-2 to TRBJ1-3; 9 bases align to TRBD1. CDR1 LGHNA and CDR2 YNFKEQ come from the germline V gene. This CDR3 comprises 21 residues. CDR3 DNA: TGTGCCAGCAACCAAGAACGTGCGACAGGGGGAGTGCTCAGCTCTGGAAACACCATATATTTT. This translates into CASNQERATGGVLSSGNTIYF.

The V and J genes are TRBV20-1 and TRBJ2-7, with 8 bases identical to TRBD2. V lost 4 bases to trimming and J lost 3 bases; unmatched junction nucleotides: 5. This CDR3 is 13 amino acids long. Germline loops: CDR1 DFQATT, CDR2 SNEGSKA (reference sequence). CDR3 sequence reads: CSATEREYYEQYF. CDR3 in DNA: TGCAGTGCTACCGAGCGGGAGTACTACGAGCAGTACTTC.

This clonotype appeared a few times. The V and J genes are TRBV10-3 and TRBJ2-2, with 8 bases matching TRBD2. Per germline, CDR1 ENHRY and CDR2 SYGVKD. The CDR3 extends over 15 amino acids. V lost 4 bases to trimming and J lost 5 bases; unmatched junction nucleotides: 6. The CDR3 coding sequence is TGTGCCATCAGTGGACGACGGGAGGGTACCGGGGAGCTGTTTTTT. Translated, it gives CAISGRREGTGELFF.

This clonotype occurred a few times. The gene calls are TRBV7-3 and TRBJ2-3, with unresolved D. The CDR3 extends over 14 amino acids. Germline CDR1 and CDR2: SGHTA and FQGTGA. V lost 2 bases and J 2 bases, leaving 8 bases between the germline ends. The DNA of the CDR3 is TGTGCCAGCAGCTTACGAGGAAACACAGATACGCAGTATTTT. Translating gives CASSLRGNTDTQYF.

This clonotype was found a few times. The J gene is TRBJ1-1, the V gene TRBV6-2 or TRBV6-3; D is ambiguous. With 10 bases removed from V and 5 bases from J, the gap between germline ends came to 17 bases. The CDR3 is 13 amino acids. Germline lookup yields CDR1 MNHEY and CDR2 SVGEGT. The DNA of the CDR3 is TGTGCCACTGACAACCAGGTGAGGACTGAAGCTTTCTTT. As protein: CATDNQVRTEAFF.

Concerning this clonotype: Since a much larger clone is just one base distant, this may be a read error. V is TRBV20-1 and J is TRBJ2-7; D unclear. The V gene's germline CDR1 is DFQATT and CDR2 SNEGSKA (reference sequence). This CDR3 comprises 15 residues. V dropped 1 base and J dropped 2 bases, with 15 bases sitting between them. The CDR3 loop reads CSARGRAELAYEQYF. CDR3 sequence (DNA): TGCAGTGCTAGAGGCCGGGCGGAACTCGCCTACGAGCAGTACTTC.

The chain recombines TRBV5-1 with TRBJ1-1; 9 positions agree with TRBD1. This CDR3 comprises 15 residues. Germline V CDR1 and CDR2: SGHRS, YFSETQ. The ends lost 6 bases at V and 1 base at J; junction bases unmatched: 7. CDR3 DNA: TGCGCCAGCAAGGGAGGACAGGGGAAGAACACTGAAGCTTTCTTT. Encoded protein: CASKGGQGKNTEAFF.

This clonotype has a single count. Being one base from a much bigger clone, this may be a read error. The CDR3 protein is CSARDSGSYFRTGKLFF. CDR3 DNA: TGCAGTGCTAGAGATTCGGGCAGCTATTTTCGCACCGGGAAGCTGTTTTTT. This rearrangement joins TRBV20-1 to TRBJ2-2, with D perhaps TRBD2 (5 bases). Germline V gene lookup returns CDR1 DFQATT and CDR2 SNEGSKA (reference sequence). The CDR3 has 17 amino acids.

In its sample, this clonotype was seen a few times. V is TRBV2 and J is TRBJ2-5, with D possibly matching TRBD2 (6 bases). CDR3 length equals 13 residues. Per germline, CDR1 SNHLY and CDR2 FYNNEI. V lost 6 bases, J lost 0 bases, and 8 bases lay in between. The DNA for the CDR3 is TGTGCCAGCAGCTCGGGGGACCAAGAGACCCAGTACTTC. Translating gives CASSSGDQETQYF.